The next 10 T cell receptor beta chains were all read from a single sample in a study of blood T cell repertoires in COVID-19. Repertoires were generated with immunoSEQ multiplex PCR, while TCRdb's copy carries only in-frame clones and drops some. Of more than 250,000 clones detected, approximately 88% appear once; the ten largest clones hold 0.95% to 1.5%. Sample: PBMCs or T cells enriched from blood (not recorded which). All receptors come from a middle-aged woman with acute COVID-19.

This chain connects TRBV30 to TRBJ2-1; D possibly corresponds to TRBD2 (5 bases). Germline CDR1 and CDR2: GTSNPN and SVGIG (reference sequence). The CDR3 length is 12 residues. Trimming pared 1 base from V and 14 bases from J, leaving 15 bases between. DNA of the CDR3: TGTGCCTGGAGTGAGTCTAGCTTAATAGAGTTCTTC. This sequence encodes CAWSESSLIEFF.

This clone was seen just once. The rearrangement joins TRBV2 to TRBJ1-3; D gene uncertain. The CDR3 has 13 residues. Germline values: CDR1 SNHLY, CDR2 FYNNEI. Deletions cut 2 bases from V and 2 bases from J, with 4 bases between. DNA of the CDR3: TGTGCCAGCAGTGAAACTACTGGAAACACCATATATTTT. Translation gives CASSETTGNTIYF.

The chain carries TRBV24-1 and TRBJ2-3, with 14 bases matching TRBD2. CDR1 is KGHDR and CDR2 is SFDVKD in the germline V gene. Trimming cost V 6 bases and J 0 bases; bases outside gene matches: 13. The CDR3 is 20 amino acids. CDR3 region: CATSPVGTSGRGMSTDTQYF. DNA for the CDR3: TGTGCCACCAGTCCGGTAGGGACTAGCGGGAGAGGAATGAGCACAGATACGCAGTATTTT.

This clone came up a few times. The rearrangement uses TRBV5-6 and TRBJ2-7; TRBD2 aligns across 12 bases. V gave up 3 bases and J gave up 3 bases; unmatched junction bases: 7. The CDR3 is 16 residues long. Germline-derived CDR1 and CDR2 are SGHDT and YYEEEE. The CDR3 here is CASSYWTSGTLYEQYF. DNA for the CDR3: TGTGCCAGCAGCTACTGGACTAGCGGGACCCTCTACGAGCAGTACTTC.

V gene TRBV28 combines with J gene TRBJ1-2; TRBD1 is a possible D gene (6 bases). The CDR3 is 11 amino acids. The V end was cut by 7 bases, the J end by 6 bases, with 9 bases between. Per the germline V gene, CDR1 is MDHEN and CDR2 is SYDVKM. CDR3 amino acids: CASTPGDGYTF. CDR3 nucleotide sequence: TGTGCCAGCACCCCAGGGGATGGCTACACCTTC.

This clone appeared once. The CDR3 reads CASSPGYNEQFF. The DNA for the CDR3 is TGTGCCAGCAGCCCGGGGTACAATGAGCAGTTCTTC. The chain carries TRBV7-8 and TRBJ2-1, with TRBD2 as a possible D gene (5 bases). This CDR3 contains 12 residues. CDR1 SGHVS and CDR2 FQNEAQ come from the germline V gene. Deletions cut 5 bases from V and 4 bases from J, with 6 bases between.

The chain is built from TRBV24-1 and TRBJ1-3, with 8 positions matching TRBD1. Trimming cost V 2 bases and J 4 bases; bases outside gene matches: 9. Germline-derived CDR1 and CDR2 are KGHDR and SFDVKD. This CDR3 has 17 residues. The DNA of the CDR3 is TGTGCCACCAGTGATTCCGCCCGGACAGGGCAAGGAAACACCATATATTTT. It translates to CATSDSARTGQGNTIYF.

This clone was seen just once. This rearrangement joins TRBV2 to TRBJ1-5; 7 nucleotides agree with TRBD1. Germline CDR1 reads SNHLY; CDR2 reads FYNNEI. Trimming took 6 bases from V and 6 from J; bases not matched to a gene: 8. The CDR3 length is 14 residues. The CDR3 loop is CASRDGQVGQPQHF. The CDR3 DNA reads TGTGCCAGCAGGGACGGACAGGTCGGTCAGCCCCAGCATTTT.

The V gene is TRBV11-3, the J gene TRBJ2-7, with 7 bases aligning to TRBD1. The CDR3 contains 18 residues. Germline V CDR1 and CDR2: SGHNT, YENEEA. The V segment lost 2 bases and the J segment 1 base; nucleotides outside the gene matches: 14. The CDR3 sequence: CASSLRQTGTPTSYEQYV. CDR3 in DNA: TGTGCCAGCAGCTTACGACAGACAGGGACACCCACGTCCTACGAGCAGTACGTC.

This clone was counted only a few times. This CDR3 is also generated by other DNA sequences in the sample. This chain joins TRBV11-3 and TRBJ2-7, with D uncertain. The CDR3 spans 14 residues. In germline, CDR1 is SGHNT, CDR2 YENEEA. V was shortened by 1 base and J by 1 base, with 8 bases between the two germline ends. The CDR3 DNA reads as TGTGCCAGCAGCTTAGGTTCGGGTTCCTACGAGCAGTACGTC. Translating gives CASSLGSGSYEQYV.